These 6 T cell receptor beta chains were all obtained from the same sample, sequenced in a study of type 1 and type 2 diabetes patients. Genomic DNA was the PCR template. A primer set of 30 forward and 13 reverse primers amplified the CDR3. Each CDR3 protein gets one entry after TCRdb re-called the multiplex PCR reads with MiXCR. The data show more than 250,000 distinct CDR3 sequences, around 47% seen once. The sequenced sample was peripheral blood mononuclear cells (PBMCs). These receptor sequences come from a young man with type 2 diabetes.

This clonotype was picked up many times. The chain is built from TRBV28 and TRBJ2-7; 8 nucleotides agree with TRBD2. Trimming took 2 bases from V and 3 from J; bases not matched to a gene: 0. The germline V gene encodes CDR1 MDHEN and CDR2 SYDVKM. This CDR3 region has 13 residues. The CDR3 here is CASSLAGGYEQYF. The CDR3 DNA follows: TGTGCCAGCAGTTTAGCGGGAGGCTACGAGCAGTACTTC. The variable domain in full, completed from reference TRBV28 and TRBJ2-7, reads DVKVTQSSRYLVKRTGEKVFLECVQDMDHENMFWYRQDPGLGLRLIYFSYDVKMKEKGDIPEGYSVSREKKERFSLILESASTNQTSMYLCASSLAGGYEQYFGPGTRLTVT.

This clonotype was recorded a few times. This chain joins TRBV24-1 and TRBJ1-1; D might be TRBD1 (6 bases). V shed 2 bases and J shed 5 bases, with 8 bases lying between them. Germline CDR1 is KGHDR and CDR2 is SFDVKD. The CDR3 is made up of 13 amino acids. For the CDR3, the DNA is TGTGCCACCAGTGATTCCGACAGGACTGAAGCTTTCTTT. Encoded protein: CATSDSDRTEAFF.

The CDR3, as DNA: TGTGCCAGTAGTCCACGGACAGGGGGCGATTCACCCCTCCACTTT. Its protein is CASSPRTGGDSPLHF. The rearrangement links TRBV19 to TRBJ1-6; 11 nucleotides match TRBD1. The V gene end was trimmed by 5 bases and the J gene end by 8 bases; junction bases not matched to a gene: 5. The CDR3 runs 15 residues. Germline-derived CDR1 and CDR2 are LNHDA and SQIVND (reference sequence).

CDR3 region: CASSFQGQASYEQYF. Here the CDR3 DNA reads TGTGCCAGCAGCTTCCAAGGACAGGCCTCATACGAGCAGTACTTC. V gene TRBV11-2 combines with J gene TRBJ2-7; 7 bases are a match to TRBD1. This CDR3 is 15 amino acids long. Per the germline V gene, CDR1 is SGHAT and CDR2 is FQNNGV. Losses at the gene ends were 3 bases for V and 4 bases for J; bases not matched to a gene: 9.

J is TRBJ1-1 and V is TRBV5-1; D is unclear. CDR1 and CDR2 (germline): SGHRS, YFSETQ. The CDR3 contains 15 residues. V lost 4 bases and J 5 bases, leaving 18 bases between the germline ends. This CDR3 is CASSRRKGPFTEAFF. The CDR3 DNA is TGCGCCAGCAGCCGCAGGAAGGGTCCGTTTACTGAAGCTTTCTTT.

This clonotype was counted a few times. The V and J genes are TRBV2 and TRBJ1-4, with D possibly matching TRBD1 (6 bases). This CDR3 is built from 15 residues. Looked up from germline, CDR1 is SNHLY and CDR2 is FYNNEI. Trimming stripped 6 bases from V and 2 bases from J, with 13 bases between. DNA for the CDR3: TGTGCCAGCAGAGCCGGGACATTCACTAATGAAAAACTGTTTTTT. Amino acid sequence: CASRAGTFTNEKLFF.